This record looks at one TCR beta chain sequence and its context. What this receptor recognizes is not known. It has no much larger one-base neighbor in the sample; base qualities were not kept. CDR1 and CDR2 are read off the germline V gene (reference sequence) as MNHEY and SMNVEV. V lost 5 bases and J lost 0 bases; the stretch between them is 14 bases long. The CDR3 numbers 15 residues from cysteine through phenylalanine. The sequence is cut down to CDR3 DNA, 45 bases in frame from base 1. Sequencing instrument: Illumina HiSeq 1500. The public sequencing data were trimmed at Q25 with fastp and processed into clonotypes with MiXCR by TCRdb, which kept only in-frame beta chains. Each entry merges the rows of one CDR3 protein and shows their most common DNA and genes. This sample has roughly 140,000 distinct CDR3 sequences in its table, and around 22% of those were observed once. The top ten hold around 9.9% of the sample.

This sample is part of a study of T cell repertoires in cytomegalovirus infection (dated by TCRdb to the late 2010s). In terms of the full investigation: Because public TCR beta signatures pointed to carriage of CMV infection together with the matching HLA type, the HLA type of each donor mattered for the analysis.

Broad study findings and their caveats: Cumulative frequency of public TCR beta family members discriminated carriers of CMV infection plus the relevant HLA type in this cohort and an independent roughly 340-donor cohort. The ex vivo response was dominated by HLA-C-restricted CMV-specific TCR beta clonotypes, which also provided the single most frequent clonotype in two of eight donors.

The chain uses TRBV27 and TRBJ2-7, and possibly TRBD1, on 5 matching bases. The sequence was obtained from a human donor in good health (CMV status not recorded). Some clones in this sample may be carry-over from other donors' samples. What was sequenced was PBMCs. The nucleotides are TGTGCCAGCAGTCCGGTGGGGCTCAGCTCCTACGAGCAGTACTTC. It translates as CASSPVGLSSYEQYF.